The sequence of this TCR beta chain was determined in a study of CD8+CD57+ T cells in acquired aplastic anemia. Study in general: The mean DNA yield obtained from sorted CD4+ and CD8+ cells came to 3.2 ug. CD4+ cell libraries from healthy donors averaged about 10.8 million reads. Study-wide results and limits: There were around 28 CD8+ CDR3 sequences that occurred in both patients and controls. Levels of CD8+ Simpson's diversity were not significantly distinct in patients versus controls.

As regards this clonotype: The antigen is unknown.

Germline CDR1 is ENHRY and CDR2 is SYGVKD. Trimming removed 10 bases from V and 3 bases from J; junction bases left unmatched: 14. The CDR3 length is 16 residues. The study profiled TCR beta VDJ and CDR3 using genomic DNA as template. TCRdb re-called the reads with MiXCR, one entry per CDR3 protein. The table records about 110,000 distinct CDR3 sequences, 40% to 65% of them present only once. The gene calls are TRBV10-3 and TRBJ2-7, with 11 positions matching TRBD1. This TCR derives from a human donor in good health, serving as a control. The sample comprised sorted CD4+, CD8+, or CD8+CD57+ T cells (not recorded which) from PBMCs. The CDR3 region has the DNA TGTGCCACCAGATCTCCGGGACAGGGGGACCGCTACGAGCAGTACTTC. As protein: CATRSPGQGDRYEQYF.